The rows below give T cell receptor beta chains drawn from one sample of a study of blood T cell repertoires in COVID-19. Clones were read by immunoSEQ multiplex PCR, and TCRdb kept only the in-frame ones, dropping some. This sample has 300,000 to 350,000 clones, with over 75% found just once. The sequenced sample consisted of PBMCs or T cells enriched from blood (not recorded which). These receptors all stem from a man under 40 who had recovered from COVID-19. Both conserved end residues are part of each CDR3. A D gene is named only where the DNA matches it firmly. Clone size is stated in some rows and not others, as once, few, many or a class when expanded.

D	J	size	V	CDR3	DNA
TRBD1	TRBJ1-2	-	TRBV3-1/TRBV3-2	CASSQGLAGGVFNYGYTF	TGTGCCAGCAGCCAAGGTCTAGCAGGGGGAGTTTTTAACTATGGCTACACCTTC
-	TRBJ2-1	-	TRBV19	CASSDQGGNEQFF	TGTGCCAGTAGTGACCAGGGGGGAAATGAGCAGTTCTTC
-	TRBJ1-2	once	TRBV18	CASSRQGFNYGYTF	TGTGCCAGCTCACGGCAGGGGTTTAACTATGGCTACACCTTC
TRBD2	TRBJ2-3	-	TRBV27	CASSQTGTSGTDTQYF	TGTGCCAGCAGTCAAACCGGGACTAGCGGCACAGATACGCAGTATTTT
-	TRBJ2-3	-	TRBV19	CASHSGDTQYF	TGTGCCAGCCATTCAGGCGATACGCAGTATTTT
TRBD2	TRBJ2-1	-	TRBV30	CAWSRRGGLINEQFF	TGTGCCTGGAGTCGACGGGGGGGCCTGATCAATGAGCAGTTCTTC
-	TRBJ2-5	-	TRBV28	CASSLSVQGHYF	TGTGCCAGCAGTTTGTCGGTCCAGGGCCATTACTTC
-	TRBJ1-1	-	TRBV3-1/TRBV3-2	CASSQLGQGLSEAFF	TGTGCCAGCAGCCAACTCGGTCAGGGGTTATCTGAAGCTTTCTTT
-	TRBJ1-2	-	TRBV4-2	CASSQEFRLEGGYTF	TGTGCCAGCAGCCAAGAATTCCGGCTGGAGGGTGGCTACACCTTC
TRBD2	TRBJ2-3	-	TRBV7-3	CASSSRVAGGPGDTQYF	TGTGCCAGCAGCTCAAGAGTAGCGGGGGGGCCAGGAGATACGCAGTATTTT
-	TRBJ1-1	once	TRBV29-1	CSVDWQVRAFF	TGCAGCGTTGATTGGCAAGTGAGGGCTTTCTTT
TRBD1	TRBJ1-1	-	TRBV10-3	CAISLTGDNTEAFF	TGTGCCATTTCCCTGACAGGGGATAACACTGAAGCTTTCTTT
TRBD1	TRBJ1-2	-	TRBV10-3	CATRTGGLTNYGYTF	TGTGCCACTCGGACAGGGGGCCTGACTAACTATGGCTACACCTTC
TRBD1	TRBJ1-5	-	TRBV6-2/TRBV6-3	CASSLRDRGNQPQHF	TGTGCCAGCAGTCTCCGGGACAGGGGCAATCAGCCCCAGCATTTT
-	TRBJ1-1	-	TRBV7-2	CASSLPRQGGEAFF	TGTGCCAGCAGCTTACCTCGGCAGGGAGGCGAAGCTTTCTTT
-	TRBJ1-2	-	TRBV5-1	CASSLDGQSGTF	TGCGCCAGCAGCTTGGACGGACAGTCTGGTACCTTC
-	TRBJ2-3	-	TRBV30	CAWMDNLSRVPTDTQYF	TGTGCCTGGATGGATAATCTAAGCCGGGTTCCCACAGATACGCAGTATTTT
-	TRBJ1-1	-	TRBV5-1	CASSPSGVAGAAFF	TGCGCCAGCAGCCCGTCGGGGGTGGCAGGAGCAGCTTTCTTT
-	TRBJ2-5	-	TRBV10-3	CAIGGFGETQYF	TGTGCCATCGGGGGGTTTGGGGAGACCCAGTACTTC
TRBD1	TRBJ1-3	few	TRBV6-5	CASSYGQVISGNTIYF	TGTGCCAGCAGTTACGGACAGGTCATCTCTGGAAACACCATATATTTT
-	TRBJ2-3	-	TRBV5-1	CASSPLARVDTQYF	TGCGCCAGCAGCCCTCTAGCGCGGGTGGATACGCAGTATTTT
TRBD1	TRBJ2-1	-	TRBV10-1	CASSVSTGEYNEQFF	TGCGCCAGCAGTGTTTCGACAGGGGAGTACAATGAGCAGTTCTTC
TRBD1	TRBJ1-1	-	TRBV7-9	CASRRQGATEAFF	TGTGCCAGCAGGCGCCAGGGGGCCACTGAAGCTTTCTTT
-	TRBJ1-2	-	TRBV7-2	CASDTTNYGYTF	TGTGCCAGCGACACCACTAACTATGGCTACACCTTC
-	TRBJ1-6	-	TRBV5-1	CASSLDTGIGSPLHF	TGCGCCAGCAGCTTGGATACAGGGATCGGTTCACCCCTCCACTTT
TRBD1	TRBJ1-6	-	TRBV19	CASSIGDRVNSPLHF	TGTGCCAGTAGTATCGGCGACAGGGTGAATTCACCCCTCCACTTT
-	TRBJ2-3	-	TRBV5-1	CASSWAPRSRTDTQYF	TGCGCCAGCAGCTGGGCCCCCAGGTCCCGCACAGATACGCAGTATTTT
TRBD1	TRBJ1-2	once	TRBV7-2	CASSLAIRQGNYGYTF	TGTGCCAGCAGCTTAGCCATCAGACAGGGAAACTATGGCTACACCTTC
TRBD2	TRBJ2-3	-	TRBV7-9	CASTARAGLASPDTQYF	TGTGCCAGCACCGCGCGAGCCGGACTAGCTTCCCCAGATACGCAGTATTTT
-	TRBJ1-1	many	TRBV6-5	CASSKTGNYGTEAFF	TGTGCCAGCAGTAAAACAGGGAACTATGGCACTGAAGCTTTCTTT
TRBD1	TRBJ2-7	-	TRBV6-5	CASRPGQRVSYEQYF	TGTGCCAGCAGGCCGGGACAGAGAGTATCCTACGAGCAGTACTTC
TRBD2	TRBJ2-1	-	TRBV7-8	CASSLVGGGFNNEQFF	TGTGCCAGCAGCTTAGTTGGCGGGGGTTTTAACAATGAGCAGTTCTTC
-	TRBJ2-3	-	TRBV2	CASTRQGTDTQYF	TGTGCCAGCACGAGACAGGGCACAGATACGCAGTATTTT
TRBD1	TRBJ2-3	-	TRBV7-6	CASSLLDRGKTDTQYF	TGTGCCAGCAGCTTATTGGACAGGGGTAAGACAGATACGCAGTATTTT
-	TRBJ1-2	few	TRBV19	CALFVSPLYGYTF	TGTGCCCTATTCGTCTCGCCCCTCTATGGCTACACCTTC
TRBD1	TRBJ1-4	-	TRBV5-4	CASSSQGAPGEKLFF	TGTGCCAGCAGCTCCCAGGGGGCGCCGGGGGAAAAACTGTTTTTT
-	TRBJ2-7	-	TRBV7-9	CASSGQFEQYF	TGTGCCAGCAGCGGGCAGTTTGAGCAGTACTTC
TRBD1	TRBJ1-1	once	TRBV5-1	CASSLEQGITEAFF	TGCGCCAGCAGCTTGGAACAGGGGATCACTGAAGCTTTCTTT
TRBD1	TRBJ1-2	-	TRBV30	CAWSAGGGDSFYGYTF	TGTGCCTGGAGTGCTGGAGGGGGCGATTCCTTCTATGGCTACACCTTC
TRBD1	TRBJ1-1	-	TRBV9	CASSEGQGVSEAFF	TGTGCCAGCAGCGAGGGACAGGGGGTATCTGAAGCTTTCTTT
-	TRBJ1-1	-	TRBV6-5	CAITPTGGADTEAFF	TGTGCCATCACCCCCACGGGGGGGGCGGACACTGAAGCTTTCTTT
TRBD1	TRBJ1-1	-	TRBV7-2	CASSLLPRQGGTEAFF	TGTGCCAGCAGCTTACTACCCCGACAGGGTGGCACTGAAGCTTTCTTT
-	TRBJ1-5	-	TRBV20-1	CSASYSNQPQHF	TGCAGTGCTAGTTATAGCAATCAGCCCCAGCATTTT
TRBD1	TRBJ1-3	-	TRBV6-6	CASSPKGQGSSGNTIYF	TGTGCCAGCAGTCCCAAAGGACAGGGGAGCTCTGGAAACACCATATATTTT
-	TRBJ1-1	-	TRBV10-3	CAISESSGNTEAFF	TGTGCCATCAGTGAGTCATCGGGGAACACTGAAGCTTTCTTT
TRBD1	TRBJ2-5	once	TRBV7-8	CASSPYRDRDKTQYF	TGTGCCAGCAGCCCATATCGGGACAGGGATAAGACCCAGTACTTC
-	TRBJ1-3	few	TRBV27	CASSFQFGNTIYF	TGTGCCAGCAGTTTCCAATTTGGAAACACCATATATTTT
TRBD1	TRBJ1-2	-	TRBV4-3	CASSQYPGQGSYTF	TGCGCCAGCAGCCAGTACCCGGGACAGGGGTCCTACACCTTC
TRBD1	TRBJ2-2	-	TRBV7-3	CASSPQGAPNTGELFF	TGTGCCAGCAGCCCACAGGGGGCCCCGAACACCGGGGAGCTGTTTTTT
-	TRBJ1-1	-	TRBV11-2	CASSYKSQRTEAFF	TGTGCCAGCAGTTATAAGAGCCAGCGCACTGAAGCTTTCTTT
TRBD1	TRBJ1-1	-	TRBV6-5	CASMDRGRTEAFF	TGTGCCAGCATGGACAGGGGGCGAACTGAAGCTTTCTTT
-	TRBJ1-3	few	TRBV15	CATSRDSGRGAGNTIYF	TGTGCCACCAGCAGAGATAGTGGCAGGGGCGCTGGAAACACCATATATTTT
-	TRBJ1-3	-	TRBV4-1	CASSQDISPSGNTIYF	TGCGCCAGCAGCCAAGATATATCCCCGTCTGGAAACACCATATATTTT
-	TRBJ1-1	-	TRBV18	CASSPPWGDTEAFF	TGTGCCAGCTCACCACCGTGGGGGGACACTGAAGCTTTCTTT
TRBD1	TRBJ2-7	-	TRBV19	CATDAGTAYEQYF	TGTGCCACAGACGCCGGGACAGCTTACGAGCAGTACTTC
-	TRBJ2-7	-	TRBV5-1	CASSLFKGQEQYF	TGCGCCAGCAGCTTGTTCAAGGGGCAAGAGCAGTACTTC
-	TRBJ1-6	-	TRBV11-2	CASSPQRQNSPLHF	TGTGCCAGCAGCCCGCAGCGACAGAATTCACCCCTCCACTTT
-	TRBJ2-7	-	TRBV9	CASSPGGSGYEQYF	TGTGCCAGCAGCCCAGGGGGTAGCGGCTACGAGCAGTACTTC
-	TRBJ1-3	once	TRBV6-5	CASRRQEPFGNTIYF	TGTGCCAGCAGGAGACAGGAACCTTTTGGAAACACCATATATTTT
-	TRBJ1-5	-	TRBV29-1	CSVALGADSNQPQHF	TGCAGCGTTGCGCTGGGGGCAGATAGCAATCAGCCCCAGCATTTT